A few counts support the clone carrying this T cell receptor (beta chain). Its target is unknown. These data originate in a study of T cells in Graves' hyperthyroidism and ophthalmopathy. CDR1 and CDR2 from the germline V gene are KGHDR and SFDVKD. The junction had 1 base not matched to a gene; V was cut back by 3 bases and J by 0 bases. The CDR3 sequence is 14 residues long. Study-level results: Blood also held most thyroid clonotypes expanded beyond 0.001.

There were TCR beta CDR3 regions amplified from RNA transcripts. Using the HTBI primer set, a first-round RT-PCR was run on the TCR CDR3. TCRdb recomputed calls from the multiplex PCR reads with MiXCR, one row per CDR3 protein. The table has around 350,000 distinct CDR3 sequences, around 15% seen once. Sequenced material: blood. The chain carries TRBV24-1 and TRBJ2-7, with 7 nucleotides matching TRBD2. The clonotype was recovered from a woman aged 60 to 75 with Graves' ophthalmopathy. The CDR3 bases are TGTGCCACCAGTGATGCGGGAGCCTCCTACGAGCAGTACTTC. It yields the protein CATSDAGASYEQYF.